Described below is a single T cell receptor (beta chain) sequence and its context. Its antigen remains unidentified. At one end, the junction sequence differs from germline, possibly due to a read error. Per the germline V gene, CDR1 is SEHNR and CDR2 is FQNEAQ (reference sequence). The length of the CDR3 is 18 residues. The data were obtained in a study of PD-1 blockade in classical Hodgkin lymphoma. Findings and limits, study-wide: Newly diagnosed patients reportedly had lower baseline TCR diversity than healthy donors. Some patients began nivolumab under 1 year after ASCT. These patients were excluded from later analyses. Why the repertoires differ is still unclear, perhaps disease activity or prior therapy.

All patients experienced relapse after autologous stem cell transplantation, and brentuximab vedotin exposure was variable. The protocol was immunoSEQ multiplex PCR, while the TCRdb copy is restricted to in-frame clones and leaves out a portion. The repertoire holds roughly 50,000 clones, with around 85% as singletons. The specimen was peripheral blood mononuclear cells (PBMCs), collected at baseline. The rearrangement links TRBV7-9 to TRBJ2-7, with 12 bases that match TRBD2. The sequence was collected from a human donor with classical Hodgkin lymphoma. The CDR3 loop is CASSQAPATSGSSYEQYF. The DNA of the CDR3 is TGCGCCAGCAGCCAGGCCCCTGCGACTAGCGGGAGCTCCTACGAGCAGTACTTC.